Presented here are 17 T cell receptor beta chains from one specimen sequenced in a study of blood T cell repertoires in COVID-19. Assay used: immunoSEQ multiplex PCR; TCRdb lists only in-frame clones, some missing. Of 200,000 to 250,000 clones in the sample, 65% to 90% were seen once. The source material was peripheral blood. These receptors were collected from a man aged 50 or older with active or convalescent COVID-19.

The rearrangement links TRBV2 to TRBJ2-1; 11 nucleotides agree with TRBD2. This CDR3 is built from 19 residues. The germline V gene encodes CDR1 SNHLY and CDR2 FYNNEI. V lost 5 bases, J lost 1 base, and 13 bases stayed unmatched. CDR3 bases: TGTGCCAGCAGTTACCCTTCTGAGACTAGCGGGACTTCCTACAATGAGCAGTTCTTC. As protein: CASSYPSETSGTSYNEQFF.

This clone occurred a few times. The chain links TRBV28 to TRBJ2-3, with D perhaps matching TRBD2 (6 bases). Between the trimmed V and J ends, which lost 3 bases and 1 base, there was a span of 11 bases. CDR1 MDHEN and CDR2 SYDVKM come from the germline V gene. This CDR3 contains 15 residues. The CDR3 sequence is CASSFYPGGTDTQYF. The CDR3 DNA reads TGTGCCAGCAGTTTTTACCCGGGGGGCACAGATACGCAGTATTTT.

This sequence joins TRBV30 and TRBJ2-1; 8 nucleotides match TRBD2. The CDR3 has 13 residues. The V gene's germline CDR1 is GTSNPN and CDR2 SVGIG (reference sequence). Trimming removed 1 base from V and 8 bases from J; junction bases left unmatched: 4. The CDR3 loop is CAWSALAGYEQFF. CDR3 bases: TGTGCCTGGAGTGCGTTAGCGGGATATGAGCAGTTCTTC. Supplemented by reference TRBV30 and TRBJ2-1, the full variable domain reads SQTIHQWPATLVQPVGSPLSLECTVEGTSNPNLYWYRQAAGRGLQLLFYSVGIGQISSEVPQNLSASRPQDRQFILSSKKLLLSDSGFYLCAWSALAGYEQFFGPGTRLTVL.

This clone has a single count. The chain combines TRBV19 with TRBJ2-6, with D possibly matching TRBD1 (5 bases). With 6 bases removed from V and 2 bases from J, the gap between germline ends came to 11 bases. The CDR3 runs 15 residues. Germline assignment: CDR1 LNHDA and CDR2 SQIVND (reference sequence). CDR3 region: CASSLTEAGANVLTF. In nucleotides, the CDR3 is TGTGCCAGTAGCCTGACAGAAGCTGGGGCCAACGTCCTGACTTTC.

This chain uses TRBV24-1 with TRBJ2-5, with D possibly TRBD2 on 5 matching bases. The CDR3 sequence is 17 residues long. The germline V gene has CDR1 KGHDR and CDR2 SFDVKD. Trimming took 2 bases from V and 5 from J, leaving 20 bases between them. Here the CDR3 DNA reads TGTGCCACCAGTGATTCTGGCCTCCCATCGGGAACGGAGACCCAGTACTTC. It codes for CATSDSGLPSGTETQYF.

This clone was found once. The rearrangement joins TRBV7-9 to TRBJ2-7; weak D call: TRBD1 (7 bases). Germline CDR1 is SEHNR and CDR2 is FQNEAQ (reference sequence). This CDR3 spans 16 amino acids. V was pared by 5 bases and J by 7 bases, with 24 bases between. The CDR3 DNA is TGTGCCAGCAGCCCCCTGGGGGACAGCGGCGGAGGGGAGCAGTACTTC. Its protein product is CASSPLGDSGGGEQYF.

Only one count was recorded for this clone. The V gene is TRBV28, the J gene TRBJ1-2; D not resolved. This CDR3 contains 15 residues. Trimming removed 6 bases at V and 2 bases at J, with 16 bases between. Germline-derived CDR1 and CDR2 are MDHEN and SYDVKM. The CDR3: CASRPGTTQNYGYTF. CDR3 DNA sequence: TGTGCCAGCAGGCCAGGAACAACACAAAACTATGGCTACACCTTC.

The V gene is TRBV6-2 or TRBV6-3, the J gene TRBJ2-5, with 9 nucleotides matching TRBD1. This CDR3 is built from 14 residues. After removal of 5 bases from V and 4 bases from J, the junction contained 5 bases not matched to a gene. Germline V gene lookup returns CDR1 MNHEY and CDR2 SVGEGT. As DNA, the CDR3 is TGTGCCAGCAGTCCGACAGGGGGAGTAGAGACCCAGTACTTC. This encodes CASSPTGGVETQYF.

The rearrangement joins TRBV5-5 to TRBJ2-2, with a possible D match to TRBD2 (6 bases). This CDR3 has 14 amino acids. V lost 1 base to trimming and J lost 7 bases, with 11 bases between them. The germline gives CDR1 SGHKS, CDR2 YYEKEE (reference sequence). For the CDR3, the DNA is TGTGCCAGCAGCTTGAGAGGGGAGGTCGGGGAGCTGTTTTTT. Its protein product is CASSLRGEVGELFF.

The chain is built from TRBV10-3 and TRBJ2-5; possibly TRBD2 for D (5 bases). Per the germline V gene, CDR1 is ENHRY and CDR2 is SYGVKD. V lost 6 bases, J lost 5 bases, and 7 bases lay in between. CDR3 size: 11 residues. CDR3 nucleotide sequence: TGTGCCATCAGGGAGGAGGAGACCCAGTACTTC. It yields the protein CAIREEETQYF.

The chain carries TRBV7-4 and TRBJ1-1, with 9 bases matching TRBD1. Unmatched junction bases numbered 2, after V lost 5 bases and J lost 1 base. The CDR3 covers 14 residues. The germline V gene encodes CDR1 SGHVT and CDR2 SQSDAQ. This CDR3 is CASSPGQGNTEAFF. In nucleotides, the CDR3 is TGTGCCAGCAGCCCGGGACAGGGGAACACTGAAGCTTTCTTT. The whole variable domain, filled in from reference TRBV7-4 and TRBJ1-1, reads GAGVSQSPRYKVAKRGRDVALRCDSISGHVTLYWYRQTLGQGSEVLTYSQSDAQRDKSGRPSGRFSAERPERSVSTLKIQRTEQGDSAVYLCASSPGQGNTEAFFGQGTRLTVV.

This chain connects TRBV7-2 to TRBJ2-5, with TRBD2 matching over 12 bases. The CDR3 is 19 amino acids. The V gene end was trimmed by 2 bases and the J gene end by 5 bases; junction bases not matched to a gene: 15. Per the germline V gene, CDR1 is SGHTA and CDR2 is FQGNSA. Written as DNA, the CDR3 is TGTGCCAGCAGCTTAAGGTGGTGGGGCCTAGCGGGAGGGTTCGAGACCCAGTACTTC. Translating it yields CASSLRWWGLAGGFETQYF. The whole variable domain, remainder taken from reference TRBV7-2 and TRBJ2-5, is GAGVSQSPSNKVTEKGKDVELRCDPISGHTALYWYRQSLGQGLEFLIYFQGNSAPDKSGLPSDRFSAERTGGSVSTLTIQRTQQEDSAVYLCASSLRWWGLAGGFETQYFGPGTRLLVL.

This chain joins TRBV6-5 and TRBJ1-5; a weak D match, TRBD1 (6 bases). Germline V gene data show CDR1 as MNHEY and CDR2 as SVGAGI. V was cut by 6 bases and J by 7 bases, with 16 bases left in between. The CDR3 totals 14 residues. This CDR3 is CASSRTTGFQPQHF. DNA of the CDR3: TGTGCCAGCAGCCGAACGACAGGTTTCCAGCCCCAGCATTTT.

The count of this clone is one. Other nucleotide sequences from this sample produce the same CDR3. V is TRBV5-1 and J is TRBJ1-1; 10 bases are a match to TRBD1. J gave up 7 bases and V 4 bases, and 4 bases lay outside the gene matches. This CDR3 is built from 13 residues. Germline CDR1 SGHRS, CDR2 YFSETQ. The CDR3 DNA sequence: TGCGCCAGCAGCCTACGGACAGGGGGTGAAGCTTTCTTT. Encoded protein: CASSLRTGGEAFF.

The chain carries TRBV5-1 and TRBJ2-5; D gene uncertain. Germline CDR1 SGHRS, CDR2 YFSETQ. Trimming shortened V by 0 bases and J by 0 bases, and 9 bases separated the two germline ends. The CDR3 runs 15 residues. The CDR3 sequence: CASSLGSDHQETQYF. In DNA, the CDR3 is TGCGCCAGCAGCTTGGGCAGCGACCACCAAGAGACCCAGTACTTC.

The chain has TRBV25-1 and TRBJ2-1, with D possibly matching TRBD1 (6 bases). V gave up 3 bases and J gave up 9 bases, with 18 bases separating them. The CDR3 runs 15 residues. In germline, CDR1 is MGHDK, CDR2 SYGVNS. CDR3 sequence reads: CASSDTRVGDIEQFF. The CDR3 region has the DNA TGTGCCAGCAGTGATACAAGGGTTGGGGACATTGAGCAGTTCTTC.

Concerning this clone itself: A read error may produce the germline difference seen at one junction end. The chain is built from TRBV4-1 and TRBJ2-7; 11 bases line up with TRBD2. In germline, CDR1 is MGHRA, CDR2 YSYEKL. The length of the CDR3 is 14 residues. The CDR3 sequence: CPSTRLAGLYEQYF. For the CDR3, the DNA is TGCCCCAGCACCCGACTAGCGGGACTCTACGAGCAGTACTTC.